This TCR beta chain was recovered during a study of blood T cell repertoires in COVID-19. Study overall: Acute and convalescent COVID-19 specimens originated in the United States, Italy and Spain. From T cells, B-cell-depleted T cells, or PBMCs came the material, which was cDNA or gDNA.

Under the authors' procedure: It was from reference gene primer amplification that nucleated cell counts were estimated. Some clones are missing from TCRdb's copy, which holds only in-frame ones; the method was immunoSEQ multiplex PCR. V, J and clone size derive from that table, while D and trimming were established from the DNA sequence. The sample shows about 130,000 clones, around 80% of them seen only once. The sequence came from a man under 40 with COVID-19, enrolled during active disease. Sequencing was done on a sample of peripheral blood.

The CDR3 sequence: CASSLDRLPNSPLHF. The CDR3 nucleotides read TGCGCCAGCAGCTTGGACAGGCTGCCTAACTCACCCCTCCACTTT. The chain couples TRBV5-1 to TRBJ1-6; possibly TRBD1 for D (5 bases). V was cut by 0 bases and J by 10 bases, with 14 bases left in between. The CDR3 contains 15 residues. Germline loops: CDR1 SGHRS, CDR2 YFSETQ. The variable domain in full, completed from reference TRBV5-1 and TRBJ1-6, reads KAGVTQTPRYLIKTRGQQVTLSCSPISGHRSVSWYQQTPGQGLQFLFEYFSETQRNKGNFPGRFSGRQFSNSRSEMNVSTLELGDSALYLCASSLDRLPNSPLHFGNGTRLTVT.